This T cell receptor beta chain was recovered during a study of shared clonotypes between healthy human individuals. Clones were read by immunoSEQ multiplex PCR, and TCRdb kept only the in-frame ones, dropping some. The table lists 780,000 or so clones, roughly 72% of them singletons. This CDR3 comprises 15 residues. CDR1 and CDR2 from the germline V gene are MDHEN and SYDVKM. Trimming stripped 3 bases from V and 0 bases from J, with 9 bases between. The V call is TRBV28, the J call TRBJ2-1, with unresolved D. The TCR originated in a woman younger than 45 in good health. Sequences were obtained from memory CD4+ T cells sorted from blood. Documented subset: CD45RA-negative fraction. The CDR3 DNA follows: TGTGCCAGCAGTTTGCGTTTAAGCTCCTACAATGAGCAGTTCTTC. Protein product: CASSLRLSSYNEQFF.